This passage covers 16 T cell receptor beta chains from one sample sequenced in a study of response to subunit inactivated influenza vaccine. Using its own MiXCR run on the RT-PCR reads, TCRdb lists one record per CDR3 protein. The top ten hold 6.5% to 8.5% of the sample, which has under 800,000 distinct CDR3 sequences, approximately 14% seen once. The specimen comprised PBMCs from blood, sampled 14 days before vaccination. The source of these receptors is a man aged 50 to 59 who received an inactivated influenza vaccine.

This clonotype was counted only a few times. This chain links TRBV20-1 with TRBJ2-7; 11 bases fit TRBD2. There are 15 residues in the CDR3. J was trimmed by 2 bases and V by 1 base; bases with no gene match: 4. CDR1 and CDR2 from the germline V gene are DFQATT and SNEGSKA (reference sequence). Here the CDR3 DNA reads TGCAGTGCTAGAGGCCTAGCGGGGGGAACCTACGAGCAGTACTTC. Translated: CSARGLAGGTYEQYF.

This rearrangement joins TRBV11-1 to TRBJ2-1, with D tentatively TRBD1 (6 bases). The CDR3 runs 13 residues. Germline loops: CDR1 SGHAT, CDR2 FQDESV (reference sequence). V was shortened by 6 bases and J by 4 bases, with 10 bases between the two germline ends. DNA for the CDR3: TGTGCCAGCAGTGAGGGACAATACAATGAGCAGTTCTTC. Protein sequence: CASSEGQYNEQFF. Based on the CDR3 plus reference TRBV11-1 and TRBJ2-1, the full variable domain is EAEVAQSPRYKITEKSQAVAFWCDPISGHATLYWYRQILGQGPELLVQFQDESVVDDSQLPKDRFSAERLKGVDSTLKIQPAELGDSAMYLCASSEGQYNEQFFGPGTRLTVL.

The chain is built from TRBV6-4 and TRBJ2-5; D not resolved. There are 10 residues in the CDR3. Looked up from germline, CDR1 is MRHNA and CDR2 is SNTAGT. The V and J ends lost 11 bases and 4 bases respectively, with 8 bases between them. Here the CDR3 reads CALLVETQYF. Here the CDR3 DNA reads TGTGCCCTGCTCGTAGAGACCCAGTACTTC.

In regard to this clonotype: A read error may be the cause here, since a much bigger clone is one base away. The V call is TRBV20-1, the J call TRBJ2-1, with 10 bases identical to TRBD2. With 3 bases clipped from V and 10 bases from J, the junction kept 12 bases outside the gene matches. CDR1 DFQATT and CDR2 SNEGSKA come from the germline V gene (reference sequence). The CDR3 spans 15 residues. The CDR3 DNA is TGCAGTGCTAGTACCGGGACTAGCGAGAGATTGGAGCAGTTCTTC. As protein: CSASTGTSERLEQFF.

This clonotype appeared a few times. The J gene is TRBJ1-6, the V gene TRBV9; TRBD1 might be the D (5 bases). V was trimmed by 0 bases and J by 6 bases, leaving 10 bases between them. CDR3 length: 15 residues. Germline CDR1 SGDLS, CDR2 YYNGEE. The CDR3 region has the DNA TGTGCCAGCAGCGTAGCCCTGACAGCTAATTCACCCCTCCACTTT. This gives the protein CASSVALTANSPLHF.

Points on this clonotype: A much larger clone differs from this one at a single base, so this may be a read error. The chain employs TRBV5-1 and TRBJ2-7; D unresolved. Per germline, CDR1 SGHRS and CDR2 YFSETQ. The CDR3 runs to 16 residues. The CDR3 DNA sequence: TGCGCCAGCCGCTTACCCGACCGGCGAATCTCCTACGAGCAGTACTTC. Protein: CASRLPDRRISYEQYF.

This clonotype has a handful of counts. The chain joins TRBV3-1 to TRBJ1-1; D is possibly TRBD1 (5 bases). V was clipped by 8 bases and J by 3 bases, with 13 bases between them. The CDR3 sequence is 13 residues long. CDR1 is LGHDT, CDR2 YNNKEL, per germline (reference sequence). The CDR3 sequence: CASRSGADTEAFF. The CDR3 DNA is TGTGCCAGCCGTAGTGGGGCTGACACTGAAGCTTTCTTT.

This chain joins TRBV29-1 and TRBJ2-7, with 7 bases identical to TRBD1. The CDR3 totals 15 residues. Germline CDR1 and CDR2: SQVTM and ANQGSEA. Unmatched junction bases numbered 6, after V lost 1 base and J lost 0 bases. CDR3 bases: TGCAGCGTTGAAGCTTGGGGACAGAACTCCTACGAGCAGTACTTC. This codes for CSVEAWGQNSYEQYF.

This clonotype showed up just once. The J gene is TRBJ2-7, the V gene TRBV4-3; either TRBD1 or TRBD2 may supply D (5 bases each). CDR1 LGHNA and CDR2 YSLEER come from the germline V gene. Trimming stripped 0 bases from V and 6 bases from J, with 18 bases between. This CDR3 is built from 16 residues. The CDR3 reads CASSQDRGLGVGEQYF. The CDR3, as DNA: TGCGCCAGCAGCCAAGATAGGGGCCTCGGGGTGGGCGAGCAGTACTTC.

The genes are TRBV4-1 and TRBJ2-7; D is perhaps TRBD2 (7 bases). V lost 3 bases, J lost 3 bases, and 21 bases lay in between. CDR1 is MGHRA and CDR2 is YSYEKL in the germline V gene. The CDR3 totals 17 residues. The CDR3 DNA reads TGCGCCAGCAGCCAGGATCCAACCCGGGGGGCTGTCTACGAGCAGTACTTC. It codes for CASSQDPTRGAVYEQYF.

This clonotype was counted between two and nine times. This rearrangement joins TRBV27 to TRBJ2-2; D ambiguous. There are 12 residues in the CDR3. Germline loops: CDR1 MNHEY, CDR2 SMNVEV (reference sequence). V was cut by 6 bases and J by 6 bases, with 8 bases left in between. CDR3 coding DNA: TGTGCCAGCAGACCTAGTGCCGGGGAGCTGTTTTTT. Translating it yields CASRPSAGELFF.

This clonotype was recorded once. The CDR3 DNA is TGTGCCAGCAGATTTTCTAGCGGGGCAGATACGCAGTATTTT. Translation: CASRFSSGADTQYF. The chain has TRBV12-3 or TRBV12-4 and TRBJ2-3; TRBD2 aligns across 9 bases. V lost 6 bases to trimming and J lost 4 bases; unmatched junction nucleotides: 5. CDR3 length: 14 amino acids.

This clonotype has only one observation. V usage is TRBV6-2 or TRBV6-3 and J usage is TRBJ2-1; tentative D call: TRBD1 (6 bases). Trimming shortened V by 2 bases and J by 0 bases, and 23 bases separated the two germline ends. The length of the CDR3 is 20 residues. The germline V gene has CDR1 MNHEY and CDR2 SVGEGT. CDR3 nucleotides: TGTGCCAGCAGTTACCAAGGAGATGGCAGGGGCCTTAGCTCCTACAATGAGCAGTTCTTC. It specifies CASSYQGDGRGLSSYNEQFF.

Details on this clonotype: A much larger clone differs from this one at a single base, so this may be a read error. V usage is TRBV28 and J usage is TRBJ2-5; D unclear. The CDR3 consists of 12 residues. Germline V gene data show CDR1 as MDHEN and CDR2 as SYDVKM. The CDR3 reads CASSSYVETRYF. The CDR3 DNA sequence: TGTGCCAGCAGTTCCTATGTTGAGACCCGGTACTTC.

This clonotype was picked up a small number of times. This chain uses TRBV29-1 with TRBJ2-3; D not certain. The V end lost 4 bases, the J end lost 1 base, and 9 bases lay between the germline ends. This CDR3 is 13 amino acids long. Germline CDR1 reads SQVTM; CDR2 reads ANQGSEA. CDR3 residues: CSVVWAGTDTQYF. As DNA, the CDR3 is TGCAGCGTTGTGTGGGCGGGCACAGATACGCAGTATTTT.

This chain links TRBV20-1 with TRBJ2-3; no firm D call. Germline CDR1 and CDR2: DFQATT and SNEGSKA (reference sequence). The CDR3 loop spans 12 amino acids. Trimming stripped 3 bases from V and 4 bases from J, with 8 bases between. The CDR3 region has the DNA TGCAGTGCTAGTAAGGCCGCAGATACGCAGTATTTT. Its translation: CSASKAADTQYF.